This is a list of T cell receptor beta chains from one sample in a study of tumor-infiltrating lymphocytes in oesophageal squamous cell carcinoma. TCRdb fed the PCR reads into MiXCR, producing one record per CDR3 protein. The sample shows roughly 20,000 distinct CDR3 sequences, around 40% of them seen only once. Sequenced material: blood. All receptors derive from a male donor with esophageal squamous cell carcinoma. CDR3s include the opening cysteine and the closing phenylalanine or tryptophan. The D gene is left open where the match is weak. Expanded clones are given a class, and other clones once, few, many or no size at all.

v_gene: TRBV29-1; abundance: .; j_gene: TRBJ2-5; d_gene: TRBD2; CDR3nt: TGCAGCGTTGACTCTCTTTTAGCGGGTAACAGAGAGACCCAGTACTTC; CDR3aa: CSVDSLLAGNRETQYF
v_gene: TRBV2; abundance: .; j_gene: TRBJ2-7; d_gene: .; CDR3nt: TGTGCCAGCAGTGAGGCAAGGTGGTACGAGCAGTACTTC; CDR3aa: CASSEARWYEQYF
v_gene: TRBV7-2; abundance: large; j_gene: TRBJ2-6; d_gene: .; CDR3nt: TGTGCCAGCAGCTACCCTTTTGGACACCACTCTGGGGCCAACGTCCTGACTTTC; CDR3aa: CASSYPFGHHSGANVLTF
v_gene: TRBV7-3; abundance: .; j_gene: TRBJ2-1; d_gene: TRBD2; CDR3nt: TGTGCCAGCAGCTCCGGACTAGCGGGAGGGCACTATGAGCAGTTCTTC; CDR3aa: CASSSGLAGGHYEQFF
v_gene: TRBV6-1; abundance: few; j_gene: TRBJ2-5; d_gene: .; CDR3nt: TGTGCCAGCAGTGAAAGATTCCAGACCCAGTACTTC; CDR3aa: CASSERFQTQYF
v_gene: TRBV6-2/TRBV6-3; abundance: .; j_gene: TRBJ1-2; d_gene: .; CDR3nt: TGTGCCAGCAGGGACAACGGCTACACCTTC; CDR3aa: CASRDNGYTF
v_gene: TRBV19; abundance: many; j_gene: TRBJ2-2; d_gene: TRBD1; CDR3nt: TGTGCCAGTAGCCCCCTGGGACAGCACACCGGGGAGCTGTTTTTT; CDR3aa: CASSPLGQHTGELFF
v_gene: TRBV12-3/TRBV12-4; abundance: .; j_gene: TRBJ1-1; d_gene: .; CDR3nt: TGTGCCAGCACCCCAACGGGAGGAAACACTGAAGCTTTCTTT; CDR3aa: CASTPTGGNTEAFF
v_gene: TRBV7-5; abundance: .; j_gene: TRBJ2-2; d_gene: .; CDR3nt: .; CDR3aa: CTSVPDPRRAGELFF
v_gene: TRBV7-8; abundance: medium-sized; j_gene: TRBJ1-6; d_gene: .; CDR3nt: TGTGCCAGCGGCGTGGGACTGTATAATTCACCCCTCCACTTT; CDR3aa: CASGVGLYNSPLHF
v_gene: TRBV5-6; abundance: many; j_gene: TRBJ2-2; d_gene: .; CDR3nt: TGTGCCAGCAGCTTTATCCCCGCGAACACCGGGGAGCTGTTTTTT; CDR3aa: CASSFIPANTGELFF
v_gene: TRBV7-6; abundance: medium-sized; j_gene: TRBJ1-5; d_gene: TRBD1; CDR3nt: TGTGCCAGCAGCTGGGGACAGGGTCAGCCCCAGCATTTT; CDR3aa: CASSWGQGQPQHF
v_gene: TRBV7-2; abundance: .; j_gene: TRBJ2-3; d_gene: .; CDR3nt: TGTGCCAGCAGCGCAAGGCCCTTAAGGACAGATACGCAGTATTTT; CDR3aa: CASSARPLRTDTQYF
v_gene: TRBV10-3; abundance: .; j_gene: TRBJ2-3; d_gene: .; CDR3nt: TGTGCCATCGGGCCTGCTCCAGATACGCAGTATTTT; CDR3aa: CAIGPAPDTQYF
v_gene: TRBV24-1; abundance: medium-sized; j_gene: TRBJ2-4; d_gene: TRBD1; CDR3nt: TGTGCCACGACCCGACAGGGGGGTACCAAAAACATTCAGTACTTC; CDR3aa: CATTRQGGTKNIQYF
v_gene: TRBV27; abundance: many; j_gene: TRBJ2-4; d_gene: TRBD2; CDR3nt: TGTGCCAGTGGAACCGGGACTAGCGAGCCGTACTTC; CDR3aa: CASGTGTSEPYF
v_gene: TRBV7-9; abundance: .; j_gene: TRBJ1-2; d_gene: .; CDR3nt: TGTGCCAGCAGGGCTGGACAGACTAACTATGGCTACACCTTC; CDR3aa: CASRAGQTNYGYTF